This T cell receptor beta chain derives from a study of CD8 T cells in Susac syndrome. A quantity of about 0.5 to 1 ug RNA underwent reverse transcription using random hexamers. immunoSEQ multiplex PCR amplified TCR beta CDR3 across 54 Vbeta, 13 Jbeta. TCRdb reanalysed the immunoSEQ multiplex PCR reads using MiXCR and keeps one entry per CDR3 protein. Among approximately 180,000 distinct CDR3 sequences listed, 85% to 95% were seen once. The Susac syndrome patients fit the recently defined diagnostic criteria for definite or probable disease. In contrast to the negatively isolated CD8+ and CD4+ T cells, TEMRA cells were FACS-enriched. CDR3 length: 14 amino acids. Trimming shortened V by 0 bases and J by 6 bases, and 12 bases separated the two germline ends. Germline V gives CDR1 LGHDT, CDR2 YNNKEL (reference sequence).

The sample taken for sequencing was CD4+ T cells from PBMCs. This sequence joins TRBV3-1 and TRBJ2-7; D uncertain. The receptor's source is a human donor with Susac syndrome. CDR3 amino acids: CASSQDWPYGEQYF. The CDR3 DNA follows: TGTGCCAGCAGCCAAGATTGGCCTTACGGCGAGCAGTACTTC.